These 16 T cell receptor beta chains were sequenced from one sample in a study of blood T cell repertoires in COVID-19. The data were produced by immunoSEQ multiplex PCR, yet TCRdb's version contains in-frame clones alone and is incomplete. The sample has fewer than 90,000 clones; approximately 90% are singletons. Sequenced sample: peripheral blood. All receptors derive from a human donor in a cohort sampled during active COVID-19.

The chain has TRBV6-5 and TRBJ2-7; tentative D call: TRBD1 (6 bases). Trimming took off 6 bases at V and 4 bases at J, with 10 bases between the two ends. From germline, CDR1 is MNHEY and CDR2 SVGAGI. This CDR3 is 12 amino acids long. In DNA, the CDR3 is TGTGCCAGCAGCCCAACAGGGTACGAGCAGTACGTC. Translated, it gives CASSPTGYEQYV.

The chain has TRBV5-1 and TRBJ1-5, with 11 bases aligning to TRBD1. Germline CDR1 reads SGHRS; CDR2 reads YFSETQ. Unmatched junction bases numbered 5, after V lost 4 bases and J lost 8 bases. The CDR3 has 14 amino acids. This CDR3 reads CASSRTGGEEPQHF. The CDR3 bases are TGCGCCAGCAGCCGGACAGGGGGCGAGGAGCCCCAGCATTTT.

The chain is built from TRBV5-1 and TRBJ1-2; 10 bases agree with TRBD1. The junction had 7 bases not matched to a gene; V was cut back by 5 bases and J by 6 bases. The CDR3 extends over 14 amino acids. The germline gives CDR1 SGHRS, CDR2 YFSETQ. CDR3: CASSPGQGGNGYTF. The CDR3 nucleotides are TGCGCCAGCAGTCCCGGACAGGGGGGGAATGGCTACACCTTC.

The chain has TRBV7-9 and TRBJ1-6, with 9 bases lining up with TRBD1. From germline, CDR1 is SEHNR and CDR2 FQNEAQ (reference sequence). Losses at the gene ends were 4 bases for V and 7 bases for J; bases not matched to a gene: 5. This CDR3 is built from 15 residues. In DNA form, the CDR3 reads TGTGCCAGCAGCTCCGGGACAGGGCAAAATTCACCCCTCCACTTT. As protein: CASSSGTGQNSPLHF. The variable domain in full, with the rest retrieved from reference TRBV7-9 and TRBJ1-6, is DTGVSQNPRHKITKRGQNVTFRCDPISEHNRLYWYRQTLGQGPEFLTYFQNEAQLEKSRLLSDRFSAERPKGSFSTLEIQRTEQGDSAMYLCASSSGTGQNSPLHFGNGTRLTVT.

The chain couples TRBV30 to TRBJ1-5, with 10 bases fitting TRBD1. V trimming: 2 bases; J trimming: 2 bases; junction bases outside the gene matches: 15. The CDR3 length is 19 residues. Looked up from germline, CDR1 is GTSNPN and CDR2 is SVGIG (reference sequence). The CDR3 sequence: CAWSQPETGGAFGNQPQHF. In nucleotides, the CDR3 is TGTGCCTGGAGTCAGCCCGAGACAGGGGGCGCGTTCGGCAATCAGCCCCAGCATTTT.

The chain has TRBV5-6 and TRBJ1-2; TRBD1 matches 7 bases. J gave up 5 bases and V 4 bases, and 5 bases lay outside the gene matches. Per the germline V gene, CDR1 is SGHDT and CDR2 is YYEEEE. The CDR3 totals 13 residues. The CDR3 loop is CASSIIQGYGYTF. CDR3 nucleotide sequence: TGTGCCAGCAGCATTATACAGGGGTATGGCTACACCTTC.

The chain uses TRBV25-1 and TRBJ2-5; TRBD2 aligns across 8 bases. The CDR3 extends over 15 amino acids. The junction had 9 bases not matched to a gene; V was cut back by 4 bases and J by 5 bases. Germline values: CDR1 MGHDK, CDR2 SYGVNS. CDR3: CASSGGSGSGETQYF. DNA for the CDR3: TGTGCCAGCAGTGGGGGAAGCGGGAGTGGGGAGACCCAGTACTTC.

The chain employs TRBV4-2 and TRBJ2-1, with 7 bases fitting TRBD2. This CDR3 is 17 amino acids long. Trimming removed 0 bases from V and 0 bases from J; junction bases left unmatched: 5. Germline CDR1 LGHNA, CDR2 YNFKEQ. CDR3 amino acids: CASSQDLGGSSYNEQFF. The CDR3, as DNA: TGTGCCAGCAGCCAAGATCTGGGCGGGAGCTCCTACAATGAGCAGTTCTTC.

The chain is built from TRBV5-1 and TRBJ1-2; 7 nucleotides agree with TRBD1. The CDR3 spans 14 residues. CDR1 and CDR2 from the germline V gene are SGHRS and YFSETQ. The V gene end was trimmed by 2 bases and the J gene end by 5 bases; junction bases not matched to a gene: 6. CDR3 in amino acids: CASSLGGAGYGYTF. The CDR3, as DNA: TGCGCCAGCAGCTTAGGGGGCGCGGGATATGGCTACACCTTC. The variable domain in full, with the rest retrieved from reference TRBV5-1 and TRBJ1-2, is KAGVTQTPRYLIKTRGQQVTLSCSPISGHRSVSWYQQTPGQGLQFLFEYFSETQRNKGNFPGRFSGRQFSNSRSEMNVSTLELGDSALYLCASSLGGAGYGYTFGSGTRLTVV.

The genes are TRBV5-6 and TRBJ1-1; 8 nucleotides align to TRBD1. Germline V gene lookup returns CDR1 SGHDT and CDR2 YYEEEE. With V trimmed by 6 bases and J by 1 base, 8 bases remained unmatched. The CDR3 runs to 15 residues. CDR3 bases: TGTGCCAGCAACCTCGGGGGGACAGGGAACACTGAAGCTTTCTTT. Protein sequence: CASNLGGTGNTEAFF.

CDR3 nucleotides: TGTGCCAGTAGTTCGCAGGGCTCGGATGAGCAGTTCTTC. Translation: CASSSQGSDEQFF. V and J are TRBV19 and TRBJ2-1; possible D gene TRBD1, 5 bases. Trimming removed 5 bases at V and 8 bases at J, with 13 bases between. This CDR3 is 13 amino acids long. In germline, CDR1 is LNHDA, CDR2 SQIVND (reference sequence).

The chain joins TRBV11-2 to TRBJ2-5; 9 nucleotides line up with TRBD2. The CDR3 is 18 residues long. Germline lookup yields CDR1 SGHAT and CDR2 FQNNGV. V lost 1 base, J lost 4 bases, and 13 bases stayed unmatched. CDR3 nucleotide sequence: TGTGCCAGCAGCTTAGTCCGGTCGGCGGCGGGAGGGCGAGAGACCCAGTACTTC. Amino acid sequence: CASSLVRSAAGGRETQYF.

This clone has a handful of counts. The chain links TRBV6-4 to TRBJ1-5, with no clear D. V shed 3 bases and J shed 1 base, with 4 bases lying between them. Germline-derived CDR1 and CDR2 are MRHNA and SNTAGT. The CDR3 contains 13 residues. This CDR3 reads CASSERSNQPQHF. The DNA of the CDR3 is TGTGCCAGCAGTGAACGGAGCAATCAGCCCCAGCATTTT.

The V gene is TRBV4-2, the J gene TRBJ2-1, with 8 bases that match TRBD2. CDR1 and CDR2 from the germline V gene are LGHNA and YNFKEQ. The CDR3 has 17 amino acids. The J segment lost 6 bases and the V segment lost 3 bases, leaving 13 bases of the junction unmatched. The CDR3 is CASSQTSGGPVRNEQFF. The CDR3 bases are TGTGCCAGCAGCCAGACCTCGGGAGGGCCGGTTCGCAATGAGCAGTTCTTC.

The chain links TRBV19 to TRBJ2-1, with TRBD2 matching 13 bases. V gave up 1 base and J gave up 7 bases; unmatched junction bases: 1. Germline V CDR1 and CDR2: LNHDA, SQIVND (reference sequence). This CDR3 has 15 residues. The CDR3, as DNA: TGTGCCAGTAGTATAGGACTAGCGGGAGGAAATGAGCAGTTCTTC. Protein: CASSIGLAGGNEQFF.

J is TRBJ2-7 and V is TRBV3-1 (or the pseudogene TRBV3-2); TRBD1 matches at 10 bases. The germline V gene has CDR1 LGHDT and CDR2 YNNKEL (reference sequence). The ends lost 0 bases at V and 3 bases at J; junction bases unmatched: 14. CDR3 length: 19 residues. The CDR3 DNA reads TGTGCCAGCAGCCAAGATGGAGCTAGGACAGGGGGAGCAAGCTACGAGCAGTACTTC. As protein: CASSQDGARTGGASYEQYF.